The 17 T cell receptor beta chains below were found in one sample sequenced in a study of cytomegalovirus exposure and HLA in healthy donors. A multiplex PCR was run with 60 Vbeta primers and 13 Jbeta primers. Measured with immunoSEQ multiplex PCR; TCRdb has only the in-frame clones, and not every one. In the table there are tens of thousands of clones, approximately 78% of which are singletons. Sample: PBMCs. The origin of the receptors is a woman in her 30s in good health and CMV-seronegative.

The chain carries TRBV15 and TRBJ2-7, with a weak D call TRBD1 (5 bases). The V end lost 4 bases, the J end lost 2 bases, and 15 bases lay between the germline ends. Looked up from germline, CDR1 is LNHNV and CDR2 is YYDKDF (reference sequence). CDR3 size: 15 residues. The CDR3 sequence: CATSTRENPPYEQYF. The CDR3 region has the DNA TGTGCCACCAGCACCAGGGAAAACCCCCCCTACGAGCAGTACTTC.

This chain connects TRBV7-8 to TRBJ2-2; the match to TRBD2 covers 9 bases. V lost 6 bases, J lost 3 bases, and 8 bases stayed unmatched. Germline lookup yields CDR1 SGHVS and CDR2 FQNEAQ. This CDR3 is built from 16 residues. The CDR3 reads CASSQRLAEHTGELFF. The CDR3, as DNA: TGTGCCAGCAGTCAAAGACTAGCGGAGCACACCGGGGAGCTGTTTTTT.

The chain uses TRBV2 and TRBJ1-5; 12 bases map to TRBD1. Germline V gives CDR1 SNHLY, CDR2 FYNNEI. V lost 3 bases and J lost 6; bases outside the gene matches: 9. The CDR3 sequence is 17 residues long. In DNA, the CDR3 is TGTGCCAGCAGTGATGTTATTGGGACAGGGGGCTCTCAGCCCCAGCATTTT. Its translation is CASSDVIGTGGSQPQHF.

This clone was seen more than once but under ten times. The rearrangement joins TRBV29-1 to TRBJ1-1; 10 nucleotides align to TRBD1. Germline CDR1 SQVTM, CDR2 ANQGSEA. Unmatched junction bases numbered 2, after V lost 6 bases and J lost 4 bases. CDR3 length: 12 residues. The CDR3 nucleotides are TGCAGCGTGAGGACAGGGGGCACTGAAGCTTTCTTT. Residues: CSVRTGGTEAFF.

The gene calls are TRBV30 and TRBJ2-3; tentatively, D is TRBD2 (6 bases). Deletions cut 2 bases from V and 2 bases from J, with 11 bases between. The germline V gene encodes CDR1 GTSNPN and CDR2 SVGIG (reference sequence). The CDR3 runs to 14 residues. Written as DNA, the CDR3 is TGTGCCTGGAGTATTAGCGGCGCCACAGATACGCAGTATTTT. Translated: CAWSISGATDTQYF. Combining the CDR3 with reference TRBV30 and TRBJ2-3 gives the whole variable domain SQTIHQWPATLVQPVGSPLSLECTVEGTSNPNLYWYRQAAGRGLQLLFYSVGIGQISSEVPQNLSASRPQDRQFILSSKKLLLSDSGFYLCAWSISGATDTQYFGPGTRLTVL.

This clone turned up a few times. This chain uses TRBV6-1 with TRBJ1-5; a weak D match, TRBD1 (5 bases). Germline CDR1 reads MNHNS; CDR2 reads SASEGT. V dropped 8 bases and J dropped 8 bases, with 19 bases sitting between them. The CDR3 runs 14 residues. The CDR3 spells CASSVGPLSEPQHF. The CDR3 DNA reads TGTGCCAGCTCAGTGGGGCCTTTGAGCGAGCCCCAGCATTTT.

The chain links TRBV27 to TRBJ1-1; 7 nucleotides agree with TRBD1. The J segment lost 0 bases and the V segment lost 5 bases, leaving 3 bases of the junction unmatched. Germline assignment: CDR1 MNHEY and CDR2 SMNVEV (reference sequence). The CDR3 has 14 amino acids. This CDR3 reads CASSLDRLNTEAFF. CDR3 bases: TGTGCCAGCAGTCTGGACAGGTTGAACACTGAAGCTTTCTTT.

This chain links TRBV6-5 with TRBJ2-5; 7 nucleotides line up with TRBD2. V shed 0 bases and J 4 bases; nucleotides not matched to a gene: 5. The CDR3 contains 15 residues. CDR1 is MNHEY, CDR2 SVGAGI, per germline. In DNA form, the CDR3 reads TGTGCCAGCAGTTACTCAGGGCGACTAGCAGAGACCCAGTACTTC. As protein: CASSYSGRLAETQYF.

J is TRBJ1-6 and V is TRBV16; perhaps TRBD1 as D (5 bases). V lost 4 bases and J 10 bases, leaving 17 bases between the germline ends. CDR1 KGHSY and CDR2 FQNENV come from the germline V gene. CDR3 length: 15 amino acids. In nucleotides, the CDR3 is TGTGCCAGCAGCCGAAGGCAGGACACAGCGTCACCCCTCCACTTT. Its protein is CASSRRQDTASPLHF.

The sample holds a few counts of this clone. This chain links TRBV5-1 with TRBJ2-7, with D tentatively TRBD2 (7 bases). V lost 0 bases and J 3 bases, leaving 16 bases between the germline ends. CDR1 is SGHRS, CDR2 YFSETQ, per germline. CDR3 length: 16 residues. The CDR3 sequence: CASSLAGGGEIYEQYF. The CDR3 nucleotides are TGCGCCAGCAGCTTGGCCGGCGGGGGCGAAATCTACGAGCAGTACTTC.

The chain joins TRBV5-8 to TRBJ2-4; maybe TRBD2 (5 bases). The germline V and J ends were trimmed by 4 bases and 6 bases, with 8 bases remaining between them. The CDR3 has 12 residues. Germline assignment: CDR1 SGHTS and CDR2 YDEGEE. CDR3 nucleotide sequence: TGTGCCAGCAGCCTAGCCGGAAACATTCAGTACTTC. It encodes CASSLAGNIQYF.

The chain joins TRBV10-3 to TRBJ2-1, with 11 bases matching TRBD2. Looked up from germline, CDR1 is ENHRY and CDR2 is SYGVKD. The J segment lost 13 bases and the V segment lost 6 bases, leaving 5 bases of the junction unmatched. The CDR3 spans 12 residues. CDR3 DNA sequence: TGTGCCATCAGGGGACTAGCGGATTACCAGTTCTTC. Protein product: CAIRGLADYQFF.

The chain employs TRBV19 and TRBJ2-1; D not resolved. V was cut by 7 bases and J by 7 bases, with 11 bases left in between. This CDR3 is built from 12 residues. Germline-derived CDR1 and CDR2 are LNHDA and SQIVND (reference sequence). CDR3 bases: TGTGCCAGTAATCGAGACGGGAATGAGCAGTTCTTC. Translation: CASNRDGNEQFF.

The chain has TRBV7-8 and TRBJ2-5, with 13 bases aligning to TRBD2. The V and J ends lost 0 bases and 11 bases, in that order; junction bases with no gene match: 6. Looked up from germline, CDR1 is SGHVS and CDR2 is FQNEAQ. The CDR3 has 15 amino acids. The CDR3 nucleotides read TGTGCCAGCAGCTTAGCGACTAGCGGGAGGCCCCAGCAGTACTTC. Translation gives CASSLATSGRPQQYF. Together with reference TRBV7-8 and TRBJ2-5, the CDR3 gives the full variable domain: GAGVSQSPRYKVAKRGQDVALRCDPISGHVSLFWYQQALGQGPEFLTYFQNEAQLDKSGLPSDRFFAERPEGSVSTLKIQRTQQEDSAVYLCASSLATSGRPQQYFGPGTRLLVL.

The chain carries TRBV29-1 and TRBJ2-2; D perhaps matches TRBD1 (6 bases). Germline V gene sequence: CDR1 SQVTM, CDR2 ANQGSEA. The CDR3 spans 14 residues. The germline V and J ends were trimmed by 5 bases and 3 bases, with 13 bases remaining between them. The CDR3 DNA reads TGCAGCGTTACCAGGGGTAGGGACACCGGGGAGCTGTTTTTT. Translation: CSVTRGRDTGELFF.

Of note for this clone: One end of the junction varies from germline; a read error may be responsible. In DNA, the CDR3 is TGTGCCAGCAGCTCAATAAATCTGCAACTGAACTTC. As protein: CASSSINLQLNF. The rearrangement uses TRBV7-9 and TRBJ1-2; D unclear. Germline loops: CDR1 SEHNR, CDR2 FQNEAQ (reference sequence). The CDR3 is made up of 12 amino acids. Looking up the rest from reference TRBV7-9 and TRBJ1-2 gives the full variable domain: DTGVSQNPRHKITKRGQNVTFRCDPISEHNRLYWYRQTLGQGPEFLTYFQNEAQLEKSRLLSDRFSAERPKGSFSTLEIQRTEQGDSAMYLCASSSINLQLNFGSGTRLTVV.

The chain employs TRBV4-1 and TRBJ2-7, with TRBD2 identical over 7 bases. The CDR3 is made up of 18 amino acids. The V gene's germline CDR1 is MGHRA and CDR2 YSYEKL. V dropped 0 bases and J dropped 3; count of bases not matched to a gene: 14. The CDR3 region has the DNA TGCGCCAGCAGCCAAGAACCCGGCAGGCGGGAGCCACACTACGAGCAGTACTTC. It codes for CASSQEPGRREPHYEQYF.